Listed below are T cell receptor beta chains from one sample, sequenced in a study of T cells in Graves' hyperthyroidism and ophthalmopathy. One entry per CDR3 protein, called by TCRdb with MiXCR from the multiplex PCR reads. The table lists around 480,000 distinct CDR3 sequences, approximately 15% of them singletons, with about a sixth in the top ten. Sequencing was performed on blood. The receptors were sampled from a woman between 18 and 29 years old with Graves' hyperthyroidism. CDR3s include the opening cysteine and the closing phenylalanine or tryptophan. The D gene is left open where the match is weak. Size tells how often a clone was seen (once, few, many) or the class of an expanded clone, and some rows leave it out.

NA,TRBV11-3,TRBJ2-4,many,TGTGCCAGCAGCTTGCCGGGGGTCAAAAACATTCAGTACTTC,CASSLPGVKNIQYF
NA,TRBV30,TRBJ1-1,many,TGTGCCTGGAGTGTATGGGGGGTGAACACTGAAGCTTTCTTT,CAWSVWGVNTEAFF
NA,TRBV3-1,TRBJ2-7,many,TGTGCCAGCAGCCAAGATATAGCGGTCCCCTACGAGCAGTACTTC,CASSQDIAVPYEQYF
NA,TRBV24-1,TRBJ2-1,many,TGTGCCACCAGTGATTTTCAGGACCTTGTCAATGAGCAGTTCTTC,CATSDFQDLVNEQFF
TRBD2,TRBV29-1,TRBJ2-1,many,TGCAGCGCATCTAGCGGGACGTACAATGAGCAGTTCTTC,CSASSGTYNEQFF
TRBD2,TRBV20-1,TRBJ2-2,many,TGCAGTGCTAGAGATCTGGCGGGAGGGGACACCGGGGAGCTGTTTTTT,CSARDLAGGDTGELFF
TRBD1,TRBV20-1,TRBJ1-4,many,TGCAGTGCTGCCGGGACAGAGGGTGAAAAACTGTTTTTT,CSAAGTEGEKLFF
TRBD1,TRBV27,TRBJ2-4,many,TGTGCCAGCAGTCCCCAAGCGGACAGGGAGAAAAACATTCAGTACTTC,CASSPQADREKNIQYF
TRBD2,TRBV30,TRBJ2-7,many,TGTGCCTGGAGACTAGCGGTCGAGCAGTACTTC,CAWRLAVEQYF
NA,TRBV5-1,TRBJ2-3,many,TGCGCCAGCAGCTTTAGGTGGGAGAGCACAGATACGCAGTATTTT,CASSFRWESTDTQYF
NA,TRBV7-6,TRBJ1-6,NA,TGTGCCAGCAGCTTAGCTCCGGGCCGAGGGTCACCCCTCCACTTT,CASSLAPGRGSPLHF
TRBD1,TRBV20-1,TRBJ2-3,medium-sized,TGCAGTGCGCCCGGGACAGGGACAGATACGCAGTATTTT,CSAPGTGTDTQYF
NA,TRBV29-1,TRBJ1-1,NA,TGCAGCGTTGGCGGGACTGTCCACATGAACACTGAAGCTTTCTTT,CSVGGTVHMNTEAFF
TRBD2,TRBV4-2,TRBJ2-2,few,TGTGCCAGCAGCCAAGAGGCTAGCGGGGGGAACACCGGGGAGCTGTTTTTT,CASSQEASGGNTGELFF
NA,TRBV3-1,TRBJ2-7,many,TGTGCCAGCAGCCGGGAAGAGTATAGCTCCTACGAGCAGTACTTC,CASSREEYSSYEQYF
TRBD2,TRBV27,TRBJ2-3,many,TGTGCCAGCAGTCACGTGACAGCGGGGGGTCCAGATACGCAGTATTTT,CASSHVTAGGPDTQYF
NA,TRBV19,TRBJ2-1,NA,TGTGCCAGTACCCCATCCCCCAGGCTCGGTGAGCAGTTCTTC,CASTPSPRLGEQFF
NA,TRBV9,TRBJ1-1,NA,TGTGCCAGCAGCGTAGCAGGGGTGGGCACTGAAGCTTTCTTT,CASSVAGVGTEAFF
TRBD1,TRBV29-1,TRBJ1-2,few,TGCAGCATACGGACAGGGGATAACTATGGCTACACCTTC,CSIRTGDNYGYTF
NA,TRBV30,TRBJ2-5,many,TGTGCCTGGAGTGTACAACGGACTGTTCAAGAGACCCAGTACTTC,CAWSVQRTVQETQYF
TRBD2,TRBV30,TRBJ2-7,few,TGTGCCTGGAGTGTACTAGCGGGAGGGAAGGGTTACGAGCAGTACTTC,CAWSVLAGGKGYEQYF
NA,TRBV5-1,TRBJ1-2,NA,TGCGCCAGCAGCTCCGGGACCTGGGCGTATGGCTACACCTTC,CASSSGTWAYGYTF
NA,TRBV14,TRBJ2-1,few,TGTGCCAGCAGCCAAGTACATACACCCTACAATGAGCAGTTCTTC,CASSQVHTPYNEQFF
NA,TRBV11-2,TRBJ2-4,NA,TGTGCCAGCAACTTAGAGGAGGGGGCGTACTTC,CASNLEEGAYF
TRBD2,TRBV27,TRBJ2-7,NA,TGTGCCAGCGGGGTAGCGGGAGGCACCTACGAGCAGTACTTC,CASGVAGGTYEQYF
NA,TRBV5-5,TRBJ1-2,few,TGTGCCAGCAGCTTGGCCGTAGGGGACGCCCCTGGCTATGGCTACACCTTC,CASSLAVGDAPGYGYTF
NA,TRBV4-1,TRBJ1-5,few,TGCGCCAGCAGCCCTCCGGGACACGGGAAGCCCCAGCATTTT,CASSPPGHGKPQHF
NA,TRBV3-1,TRBJ2-3,many,TGTGCCAGCAGCCCACAAGGTATGGGCACAGATACGCAGTATTTT,CASSPQGMGTDTQYF